The next 7 T cell receptor beta chains were all read from a single sample in a study of OX40 agonist ivuxolimab in advanced cancers. Assay used: immunoSEQ multiplex PCR; TCRdb lists only in-frame clones, some missing. The top ten clones hold 6.2% of a sample with 70,000 to 80,000 clones, 93% of them seen once. The source material was CD4+ or CD8+ T cells sorted from blood, sampled in a trial of the OX40 agonist ivuxolimab. Receptor source: an adult with an advanced solid tumor such as melanoma, head and neck, liver or kidney cancer.

In this sample, this clone turned up once. The chain joins TRBV29-1 to TRBJ2-7; D is unclear. CDR1 is SQVTM and CDR2 is ANQGSEA in the germline V gene. Trimming stripped 3 bases from V and 2 bases from J, with 11 bases between. This CDR3 spans 13 amino acids. For the CDR3, the DNA is TGCAGCGTTGAGTACAGAGGCACCTACGAGCAGTACTTC. Residues: CSVEYRGTYEQYF.

This chain links TRBV5-1 with TRBJ1-1; D is unresolved. CDR3 length: 15 residues. Germline CDR1 and CDR2: SGHRS and YFSETQ. Trimming cost V 4 bases and J 0 bases, with 13 bases left between them. CDR3 residues: CASSEAGFMNTEAFF. CDR3 nucleotide sequence: TGCGCCAGCAGCGAGGCAGGCTTTATGAACACTGAAGCTTTCTTT.

V is TRBV27 and J is TRBJ1-2; tentative D call: TRBD1 (6 bases). Trimming removed 1 base from V and 0 bases from J, with 9 bases in between. Germline assignment: CDR1 MNHEY and CDR2 SMNVEV (reference sequence). The length of the CDR3 is 15 residues. The DNA of the CDR3 is TGTGCCAGCAGTTTATTAGGGGGAACTAACTATGGCTACACCTTC. As protein: CASSLLGGTNYGYTF.

This chain connects TRBV9 to TRBJ1-1; a weak D match, TRBD1 (6 bases). Germline assignment: CDR1 SGDLS and CDR2 YYNGEE. CDR3 length: 16 residues. Trimming cost V 3 bases and J 7 bases, with 22 bases left between them. For the CDR3, the DNA is TGTGCCAGCAGCGCCCATTCCGGCGGGGGGGCCTATGAAGCTTTCTTT. This codes for CASSAHSGGGAYEAFF. Full variable domain (rest looked up from reference TRBV9 and TRBJ1-1): DSGVTQTPKHLITATGQRVTLRCSPRSGDLSVYWYQQSLDQGLQFLIQYYNGEERAKGNILERFSAQQFPDLHSELNLSSLELGDSALYFCASSAHSGGGAYEAFFGQGTRLTVV.

V and J are TRBV11-2 and TRBJ2-1, with 10 nucleotides matching TRBD2. After removal of 2 bases from V and 6 bases from J, the junction contained 4 bases not matched to a gene. This CDR3 is 15 amino acids long. Germline-derived CDR1 and CDR2 are SGHAT and FQNNGV. This chain's CDR3 is CASSLRASGGNEQFF. The CDR3 coding sequence is TGTGCCAGCAGCTTACGGGCTAGCGGGGGCAATGAGCAGTTCTTC.

The chain couples TRBV21-1 to TRBJ1-5; TRBD1 reflects the table's D call only, with no check against the DNA. TRBV21-1 is given as a pseudogene. The CDR3 runs 19 residues. CDR3 in amino acids: CASSKDIQGKGYSNQPQHF. CDR3 bases: TGTGCCAGCAGCAAAGATATACAGGGAAAGGGCTATAGCAATCAGCCCCAGCATTTT.

V is TRBV27 and J is TRBJ1-1; TRBD1 agrees at 9 bases. The CDR3 totals 12 residues. CDR1 is MNHEY and CDR2 is SMNVEV in the germline V gene (reference sequence). Germline trimming cut 8 bases from V and 5 bases from J; bases unmatched to any gene: 3. CDR3: CASWTGATEAFF. DNA for the CDR3: TGTGCCAGCTGGACAGGGGCGACTGAAGCTTTCTTT.